The source of this T cell receptor beta chain is a study of neurological immune-mediated disorders (dated by TCRdb to about 2019). Regarding the research as a whole: Peripheral blood TCR-beta repertoires from patients with HTLV-I-associated myelopathy (HAM/TSP), patients with multiple sclerosis, and healthy controls were compared in the study using UMI-based sequencing. The approximately 100 TCR-beta libraries included longitudinal samples, technical triplicates and paired sorted CD4+ and CD8+ T-cell subsets alongside PBMC samples. Of the roughly 71 subjects in the cohort, around 15 were HAM/TSP patients, about 34 were multiple sclerosis patients, and approximately 20 were healthy controls. Longitudinal HAM/TSP and healthy donors had 3 time-points each (roughly 3-45 month intervals). Study-level results and caveats: TCR clonal expansion was highest in HAM/TSP patients and lowest in MS patients, with MS patients falling below even healthy controls. Expanded clones from different subjects shared no identical CDR3 amino acid sequences, which suggests that TCR-beta repertoires were private in all groups.

Sequences DFQATT (CDR1) and SNEGSKA (CDR2) are obtained from the germline V gene (reference sequence). The CDR3 runs 14 residues from the cysteine to the phenylalanine. Only CDR3 DNA remains: 42 bases, in frame from the first base. Trimming removed 0 bases from V and 7 bases from J, leaving 10 bases between the germline ends. The time point label, read with the paper, signifies: longitudinal time-point 1 (baseline). For unsorted PBMC libraries, 2 million PBMCs were used after storage in RNAlater at -80 degrees C until RNA extraction. Peripheral blood underwent Ficoll-Hypaque density gradient centrifugation to isolate PBMCs, which were then cryopreserved in liquid nitrogen. Many counts were recorded for this clonotype. Its antigen target is currently unknown. No much larger clone is present one base from it, and per-base qualities are unavailable. cDNA synthesis used template-switch 5'RACE with a primer carrying a 10-nucleotide random unique molecular identifier tagging each TCR transcript. Each sequencing run produced over 180 million TCR-beta sequences covering 15-18 subjects. The RNeasy kit was used for extraction of total RNA. Using the KAPA Real-time Library Amplification kit, TCR-beta VDJ regions were amplified with primers for the TCR constant region and the 5'RACE anchor. A first PCR added sample indexes and Illumina adaptors, and a second PCR then raised library yield. After Ampure bead purification, the TCR product of roughly 650 bp was size-selected on a 2% E-gel SizeSelection system. Before pooling, library quality was checked on a Bioanalyzer, concentration was measured with Qubit, and libraries were quantified with the Kapa Library Quantification kit. Paired-end 2 x 150 bp sequencing of the libraries was performed on an Illumina HiSeq 2500. To increase sequence diversity, about 23-32% phiX was spiked into each library pool. The published analysis was carried out like this. The UMI-based MiGEC pipeline processed quality-filtered reads and removed over 80% of raw TCR sequences during error correction. VDJ genes were aligned to IMGT germline references, and clonotypes were defined by unique CDR3 amino acid sequence plus V-J genes. Clonal expansion, Shannon diversity and CDR3 relatedness (CalcPairwiseDistances, ClusterSamples) were evaluated with VDJtools, and phylogenetic trees were built with CLCbio workbench. Using coefficient-of-variation modelling across technical triplicates, the study counted a clone as expanded if it had at least 8 unique UMIs. Using fastp trimming at Q25 and MiXCR clonotype assembly, TCRdb reanalyzed the public sequencing data and kept in-frame beta chains. Entries that share a CDR3 protein sequence are merged under the most common genes and DNA. The authors' filters were not applied to this entry. This sample is represented by 71,000 or so distinct CDR3 sequences; roughly 13% of them were singletons. The ten biggest clones cover around 4.3% of the sample.

Sequencing was carried out using PBMCs. The TCR was taken from a female donor with HTLV-1-associated myelopathy (HAM/TSP). The chain uses TRBV20-1 and TRBJ1-6, with no reliable assignment of the D segment. The DNA is as follows: TGCAGTGCTAGAGAAGTGGCGTTAAATTCACCCCTCCACTTT. Protein translation: CSAREVALNSPLHF.